The present TCR beta chain was sequenced within a study of Ad26.COV2.S vaccination and SARS-CoV-2 variants. Whole-study findings and limits: The authors reported substantial breadth in spike-specific CD8+ and CD4+ T cell responses after vaccination. Across vaccine and placebo recipients, the breadth of non-spike TCRs was similar. TCR breadth and depth analyses may have underestimated total T cell responses.

Regarding this clone: The antigen is undetermined.

Treatment specified: roughly 20 received Ad26.COV2.S at low or high dose, single or two shots; 5 received placebo; per-sample allocation not given. The samples were gathered on day 63 after the first injection of vaccine or placebo. The individual, an adult aged 18-55 years, was a donor in Boston. Profiled with immunoSEQ multiplex PCR; TCRdb holds only in-frame clones, not every one. The table lists 350,000 to 500,000 clones, around nine tenths of them singletons. The TCR was taken from a person aged 18-65 years who received the Ad26.COV2.S COVID-19 vaccine or a placebo. This sample comprised peripheral blood, obtained in a trial of Ad26.COV2.S vaccine versus placebo.

The CDR3: CASSYSRGRDSPLHF. In nucleotides, the CDR3 is TGTGCCAGCAGTTACTCGAGGGGGCGAGATTCACCCCTCCACTTT. V gene TRBV6-5 combines with J gene TRBJ1-6, with 7 bases that match TRBD1. Germline V gene lookup returns CDR1 MNHEY and CDR2 SVGAGI. After removal of 0 bases from V and 8 bases from J, the junction contained 4 bases not matched to a gene. The CDR3 contains 15 residues.